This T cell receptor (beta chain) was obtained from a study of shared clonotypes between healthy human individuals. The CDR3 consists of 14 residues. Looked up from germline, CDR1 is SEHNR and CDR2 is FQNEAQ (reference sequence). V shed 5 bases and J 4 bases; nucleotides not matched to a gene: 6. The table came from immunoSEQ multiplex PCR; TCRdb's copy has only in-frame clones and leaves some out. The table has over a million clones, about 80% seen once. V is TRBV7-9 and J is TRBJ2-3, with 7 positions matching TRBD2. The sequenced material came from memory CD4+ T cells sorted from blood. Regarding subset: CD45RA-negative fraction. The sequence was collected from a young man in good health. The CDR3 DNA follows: TGTGCCAGCAGCCGACCGAGCGGGGCAGATACGCAGTATTTT. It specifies CASSRPSGADTQYF.